This T cell receptor (beta chain) was captured in a study of cytomegalovirus exposure and HLA in healthy donors. Study-wide background: Of all 400 or so donors who were genotyped, 81% belonged to the Caucasian-associated ancestry cluster.

The study ran its PCR with 60 Vbeta and 13 Jbeta primers. Method: immunoSEQ multiplex PCR; TCRdb's copy keeps in-frame clones and lacks some. The sample includes fewer than 200,000 clones, roughly 87% seen only once; the top ten take under 1.2%. CDR3 length: 15 residues. V dropped 3 bases and J dropped 8; count of bases not matched to a gene: 10. Germline CDR1 SGHNT, CDR2 YYREEE (reference sequence). The sample was PBMCs. This sequence joins TRBV5-4 and TRBJ2-2; TRBD2 agrees at 7 bases. This receptor was obtained from a boy aged 2 to 10 in good health and CMV-seronegative. As DNA, the CDR3 is TGTGCCAGCAGCTCAGCGGGGTTAATTGGTGGGGAGCTGTTTTTT. Its protein product is CASSSAGLIGGELFF.